Reported below is one T cell receptor beta chain. CD8+ and CD4+ T cells taken from blood had their TCR beta sequenced. The multiple sclerosis controls were treatment-naive patients with relapsing-remitting disease that was stable or active. The data were taken from a study of CD8 T cells in Susac syndrome. RNA was extracted with the RNeasy kit, and a quantity of about 0.45 to 1 ug was reverse transcribed using random hexamers. Across 54 Vbeta and 13 Jbeta, TCR beta CDR3 was amplified with immunoSEQ multiplex PCR. TCRdb reprocessed the immunoSEQ multiplex PCR reads with MiXCR, giving one entry per CDR3 protein. The sample yields around 170,000 distinct CDR3 sequences, 85% to 95% seen once. V lost 5 bases to trimming and J lost 3 bases, with 11 bases between them. The CDR3 runs to 14 residues. Germline V gives CDR1 SEHNR, CDR2 FQNEAQ (reference sequence).

This TCR derives from a human donor with multiple sclerosis. This chain links TRBV7-9 with TRBJ1-3; D may be TRBD1 (5 bases). Input material: CD8+ T cells from PBMCs. The CDR3 sequence: CASSLRGGGNTIYF. In DNA form, the CDR3 reads TGTGCCAGCAGCCTGAGGGGAGGTGGAAACACCATATATTTT.